The T cell receptor beta chain described here comes from a study of T-cell reconstitution after alpha-beta-depleted transplantation in children. Study-wide results and caveats: There were reportedly several hundred expanded graft clones from which alpha-beta T cells came about two months after transplant. At one year after transplant, newly produced T cells mostly accounted for T-cell counts and diversity. Surviving recipient T cells and intrathymic progenitors accounted for some patients' high TCRbeta diversity at day 60.

With respect to this clonotype: Its antigen is as yet unknown.

CDR1 is DFQATT and CDR2 is SNEGSKA in the germline V gene (reference sequence). Trimming took off 0 bases at V and 0 bases at J, with 15 bases between the two ends. The CDR3 runs 16 residues. Preparation of the TCRbeta library used unique molecular identifiers. In TCRdb, the PCR reads were re-called with MiXCR into one record per CDR3 protein. The table lists around 50,000 distinct CDR3 sequences, under 60% of them singletons. The V gene is TRBV20-1, the J gene TRBJ2-7, with a possible D match to TRBD1 (6 bases). This material consisted of peripheral blood, taken before TCRalphabeta/CD19-depleted stem cell transplant. The source of this sequence is a boy in the first two years of life with SCID, due to receive a stem cell transplant. In DNA form, the CDR3 reads TGCAGTGCTAGAGACCAGGGGCCCGCCCTCTCCTACGAGCAGTACTTC. This codes for CSARDQGPALSYEQYF.